The T cell receptor beta chain under discussion was sequenced for a study of PD-L1 blockade in urothelial cancer. Findings and limits, study-wide: It was durable-benefit patients whose tumor-associated blood clones expanded more at 3 weeks.

Specified time point: pretreatment peripheral blood. In the case of this clone: Its antigen is currently unknown.

The CDR3 covers 12 residues. Trimming took 4 bases from V and 10 from J, leaving 11 bases between them. The germline CDR1 and CDR2 sequences are SGHDN and FVKESK. Clones were sequenced by immunoSEQ multiplex PCR, and TCRdb holds only the in-frame ones, with some missing. Among more than 45,000 clones, around 80% were seen once, and the ten largest hold approximately 4.3%. This TCR was sampled from a man between 65 and 80 years old with urothelial cancer. This chain connects TRBV14 to TRBJ2-4, with D possibly TRBD2 on 7 matching bases. The sequencing used PBMCs, collected around atezolizumab (anti-PD-L1) treatment. The chain's CDR3 is CASSPGGQIQYF. Here the CDR3 DNA reads TGTGCCAGCAGCCCCGGGGGGCAAATTCAGTACTTC.